Listed here are 20 T cell receptor beta chains from one sample, sequenced in a study of shared clonotypes between healthy human individuals. Naive-designated CD8 cells lacked CD45RO, were positively enriched for CCR7, and omitted terminally differentiated effector memory CD45RA+ cells. Using immunoSEQ multiplex PCR, the repertoire was profiled, and TCRdb retains in-frame clones only, with some absent. In the table there are around 2,100,000 clones, around 96% of which are singletons. Sequenced material: naive CD8+ T cells sorted from blood. These receptors all stem from a man in his late teens or twenties in good health.

The gene calls are TRBV7-9 and TRBJ2-6, with 7 bases fitting TRBD2. Germline CDR1 and CDR2: SEHNR and FQNEAQ (reference sequence). The CDR3 contains 18 residues. The J segment lost 0 bases and the V segment lost 4 bases, leaving 9 bases of the junction unmatched. The CDR3 DNA reads as TGTGCCAGCAGCTCCAACACGGGAGGAAGCTCTGGGGCCAACGTCCTGACTTTC. Its translation: CASSSNTGGSSGANVLTF.

V gene TRBV5-6 combines with J gene TRBJ2-1; D remains unclear. Germline lookup yields CDR1 SGHDT and CDR2 YYEEEE. V lost 0 bases and J lost 9, with 7 bases in between. The CDR3 length is 12 residues. CDR3 region: CASSLVGGEQFF. In DNA, the CDR3 is TGTGCCAGCAGCTTGGTGGGTGGTGAGCAGTTCTTC.

This clone occurred a few times. The rearrangement links TRBV28 to TRBJ1-3; unclear D gene. Deletions cut 4 bases from V and 0 bases from J, with 7 bases between. The germline V gene encodes CDR1 MDHEN and CDR2 SYDVKM. The CDR3 totals 14 residues. The CDR3 bases are TGTGCCAGCAGTTACGGTGGCTCTGGAAACACCATATATTTT. Amino acids: CASSYGGSGNTIYF. The complete variable domain, with remaining parts taken from reference TRBV28 and TRBJ1-3, reads DVKVTQSSRYLVKRTGEKVFLECVQDMDHENMFWYRQDPGLGLRLIYFSYDVKMKEKGDIPEGYSVSREKKERFSLILESASTNQTSMYLCASSYGGSGNTIYFGEGSWLTVV.

The gene calls are TRBV4-1 and TRBJ2-1; 13 positions match TRBD2. Germline assignment: CDR1 MGHRA and CDR2 YSYEKL. Trimming cost V 2 bases and J 5 bases; bases outside gene matches: 3. This CDR3 is 16 amino acids long. CDR3 residues: CASSQKLAGGDNEQFF. The CDR3 DNA follows: TGCGCCAGCAGCCAAAAACTAGCGGGAGGGGACAATGAGCAGTTCTTC.

The V gene is TRBV10-2, the J gene TRBJ2-5; D remains ambiguous. The ends were cut back, 2 bases at V and 7 bases at J, with 11 bases in the middle. Germline V gene lookup returns CDR1 WSHSY and CDR2 SAAADI. CDR3 size: 13 residues. The CDR3 here is CASSEGRGATQYF. Here the CDR3 DNA reads TGCGCCAGCAGTGAGGGCCGCGGCGCGACCCAGTACTTC.

This sequence joins TRBV5-8 and TRBJ1-1; possible D gene TRBD1, 5 bases. V was pared by 3 bases and J by 4 bases, with 19 bases between. Germline CDR1 SGHTS, CDR2 YDEGEE. There are 16 residues in the CDR3. This CDR3 reads CASSWGSGGDITEAFF. As DNA, the CDR3 is TGTGCCAGCAGCTGGGGTAGCGGAGGGGATATCACTGAAGCTTTCTTT. The full variable domain, in which reference TRBV5-8 and TRBJ1-1 provide the parts outside the CDR3, is EAGVTQSPTHLIKTRGQQATLRCSPISGHTSVYWYQQALGLGLQFLLWYDEGEERNRGNFPPRFSGRQFPNYSSELNVNALELEDSALYLCASSWGSGGDITEAFFGQGTRLTVV.

J is TRBJ2-3 and V is TRBV4-3; TRBD1 aligns across 7 bases. CDR3 length equals 16 residues. Trimming at V came to 4 bases and at J to 3 bases, leaving 10 bases not matched to a gene. Germline assignment: CDR1 LGHNA and CDR2 YSLEER. The CDR3 spells CASSRLTGMATDTQYF. The CDR3 bases are TGCGCCAGCAGCCGATTGACAGGGATGGCGACAGATACGCAGTATTTT.

The chain uses TRBV5-5 and TRBJ1-5; TRBD1 matches at 9 bases. The CDR3 runs 15 residues. With 1 base clipped from V and 7 bases from J, the junction kept 6 bases outside the gene matches. In germline, CDR1 is SGHKS, CDR2 YYEKEE (reference sequence). The CDR3 sequence is CASSLWTGAGQPQHF. As DNA, the CDR3 is TGTGCCAGCAGCTTGTGGACAGGGGCAGGACAGCCCCAGCATTTT.

CDR3 in amino acids: CASSGDISSGNTIYF. The CDR3 bases are TGTGCCAGCAGTGGGGACATCAGCTCTGGAAACACCATATATTTT. The V and J genes are TRBV6-1 and TRBJ1-3, with D perhaps matching TRBD1 (6 bases). Germline values: CDR1 MNHNS, CDR2 SASEGT. The CDR3 is made up of 15 amino acids. The V gene lost 4 bases and the J gene lost 0 bases, with 10 bases spanning the gap.

V is TRBV2 and J is TRBJ2-7; 8 bases agree with TRBD1. Unmatched junction bases numbered 7, after V lost 3 bases and J lost 0 bases. This CDR3 comprises 16 residues. Germline values: CDR1 SNHLY, CDR2 FYNNEI. CDR3 region: CASSDWTGLSSYEQYF. The CDR3 nucleotides read TGTGCCAGCAGTGATTGGACAGGGCTGAGCTCCTACGAGCAGTACTTC.

The sample holds one count of this clone. The sample carries other DNA sequences with the same CDR3. The chain carries TRBV5-4 and TRBJ2-7; no clear D. Germline CDR1 SGHNT, CDR2 YYREEE (reference sequence). V gave up 2 bases and J gave up 1 base, with 7 bases separating them. This CDR3 has 13 residues. CDR3 in amino acids: CASSLHPSYEQYF. The CDR3 DNA reads TGTGCCAGCAGCTTACATCCTTCCTACGAGCAGTACTTC. Combining the CDR3 with reference TRBV5-4 and TRBJ2-7 gives the whole variable domain ETGVTQSPTHLIKTRGQQVTLRCSSQSGHNTVSWYQQALGQGPQFIFQYYREEENGRGNFPPRFSGLQFPNYSSELNVNALELDDSALYLCASSLHPSYEQYFGPGTRLTVT.

Note on this clone: Other DNA sequences in this specimen translate into the identical CDR3. The chain couples TRBV19 to TRBJ1-3, with TRBD1 identical over 7 bases. Losses at the gene ends were 3 bases for V and 2 bases for J; bases not matched to a gene: 4. The germline V gene has CDR1 LNHDA and CDR2 SQIVND (reference sequence). The CDR3 spans 15 residues. CDR3 protein: CASSIDREAGNTIYF. Written as DNA, the CDR3 is TGTGCCAGTAGTATCGACAGGGAGGCTGGAAACACCATATATTTT.

The count of this clone is one. The same CDR3 is also encoded by other DNA sequences in this sample. This rearrangement joins TRBV5-1 to TRBJ1-4, with D perhaps TRBD1 (6 bases). V was trimmed by 0 bases and J by 4 bases, leaving 7 bases between them. The CDR3 sequence is 14 residues long. Germline CDR1 SGHRS, CDR2 YFSETQ. The CDR3 nucleotides are TGCGCCAGCAGCTTGGGGACAGTTAATGAAAAACTGTTTTTT. It yields the protein CASSLGTVNEKLFF.

Points on this clone: Other DNA sequences in the sample encode the same CDR3. The CDR3 nucleotides are TGTGCCAGCAGCGTAGTTGAAGGTCAGCCCCAGCATTTT. Its translation: CASSVVEGQPQHF. The V call is TRBV9, the J call TRBJ1-5; D is uncertain. Germline loops: CDR1 SGDLS, CDR2 YYNGEE. This CDR3 spans 13 amino acids. Trimming left V 0 bases short and J 6 bases short, with 7 bases between.

The genes are TRBV9 and TRBJ1-2; D gene unclear. The V gene lost 3 bases and the J gene lost 8 bases, with 8 bases spanning the gap. The CDR3 is 11 residues long. Per the germline V gene, CDR1 is SGDLS and CDR2 is YYNGEE. The CDR3 spells CASSGLGGYTF. The CDR3 DNA follows: TGTGCCAGCAGCGGTCTAGGGGGCTACACCTTC.

This clone was counted once. This chain joins TRBV29-1 and TRBJ2-3; D gene uncertain. V was shortened by 7 bases and J by 12 bases, with 23 bases between the two germline ends. CDR3 size: 13 residues. In germline, CDR1 is SQVTM, CDR2 ANQGSEA. CDR3 region: CSAILTNRNHQYF. Here the CDR3 DNA reads TGCAGCGCTATACTAACGAACAGAAATCACCAGTATTTT.

The chain joins TRBV28 to TRBJ2-7; maybe TRBD1 (7 bases). The CDR3 covers 14 residues. With 8 bases removed from V and 6 bases from J, the gap between germline ends came to 20 bases. Germline V gene data show CDR1 as MDHEN and CDR2 as SYDVKM. The CDR3: CASDRQGGIREQYF. The CDR3 DNA reads as TGTGCCAGCGACCGTCAGGGGGGTATACGCGAGCAGTACTTC.

Worth noting for this clone: The junction shows a germline mismatch at one end, possibly a read error. The J gene is TRBJ2-7, the V gene TRBV25-1; 8 bases align to TRBD1. The V gene's germline CDR1 is MGHDK and CDR2 SYGVNS. The CDR3 runs to 12 residues. CDR3 loop: CASSDRTGSKGF. The CDR3 nucleotides read TGTGCCAGCAGTGATCGGACAGGGAGTAAAGGCTTC.

J is TRBJ2-1 and V is TRBV27; D is unresolved. This CDR3 spans 15 amino acids. V lost 3 bases and J lost 6, with 15 bases in between. Germline V gives CDR1 MNHEY, CDR2 SMNVEV (reference sequence). The DNA of the CDR3 is TGTGCCAGCAGTTTGGGTGGGGTTTACCCCAATGAGCAGTTCTTC. This gives the protein CASSLGGVYPNEQFF.

As concerns this clone: The junction differs from germline at one of its ends, possibly a read error. The rearrangement joins TRBV5-6 to TRBJ2-1, with 9 bases matching TRBD1. This CDR3 contains 16 residues. The germline CDR1 and CDR2 sequences are SGHDT and YYEEEE. The CDR3 is CASCLGYRGLYNEQFF. CDR3 sequence (DNA): TGTGCCAGCTGCTTGGGATACAGGGGGCTCTACAATGAGCAGTTCTTC.